The table lists the clone carrying this T cell receptor (beta chain) with a few counts. Its antigen is still unknown. This CDR3 is built from 13 residues. Between the trimmed V and J ends, which lost 6 bases and 0 bases, there was a span of 8 bases. Germline loops: CDR1 MGHDK, CDR2 SYGVNS. These data belong to a study of OX40 agonist ivuxolimab in advanced cancers. Study information: Previous treatment with anti-PD-1, anti-PD-L1 or anti-CTLA-4 therapy was allowed; 30% to 50% had received some. Overall study results and limits: CD8+ T cells (on average) carried more expanded clones than CD4+ T cells.

TCRdb's table, derived via immunoSEQ multiplex PCR, lists solely in-frame clones and lacks some. The sample shows almost 85,000 clones, roughly 84% of them seen only once. Any history of autoimmune disease or systemic immunosuppression disqualified patients. The rearrangement joins TRBV25-1 to TRBJ1-1; D perhaps matches TRBD1 (5 bases). The origin of this receptor is an adult with an advanced solid tumor such as melanoma, head and neck, liver or kidney cancer. This sample comprised CD4+ or CD8+ T cells sorted from blood, obtained in a trial of the OX40 agonist ivuxolimab. The chain's CDR3 is CASRAGLNTEAFF. The CDR3 DNA reads as TGTGCCAGCAGGGCAGGGTTGAACACTGAAGCTTTCTTT. The full variable domain, in which reference TRBV25-1 and TRBJ1-1 provide the parts outside the CDR3, is EADIYQTPRYLVIGTGKKITLECSQTMGHDKMYWYQQDPGMELHLIHYSYGVNSTEKGDLSSESTVSRIRTEHFPLTLESARPSHTSQYLCASRAGLNTEAFFGQGTRLTVV.